Sequencing of this T cell receptor (beta chain) was carried out in a study of blood T cell repertoires in COVID-19. Turning to the study itself: Acute-phase and convalescent COVID-19 samples originated in the United States, Italy and Spain. In each case, the material was cDNA or gDNA derived from T cells, B-cell-depleted T cells, or PBMCs.

The CDR3 loop spans 13 amino acids. Germline loops: CDR1 SGHNT, CDR2 YENEEA. V lost 5 bases, J lost 2 bases, and 6 bases lay in between. Source study methods: Reference gene primers were amplified, and this amplification served to estimate nucleated cell counts. The data were produced by immunoSEQ multiplex PCR, yet TCRdb's version contains in-frame clones alone and is incomplete. D and trimming come from the DNA, and the V and J calls and clone size come from that table. The sample holds 150,000 to 190,000 clones, 70% to 85% seen once. This TCR derives from a woman in her forties or fifties with acute or convalescent COVID-19. Sample: peripheral blood. V is TRBV11-3 and J is TRBJ2-2; D is unclear. CDR3 DNA: TGTGCCAGCAGCATCACTAACACCGGGGAGCTGTTTTTT. It translates to CASSITNTGELFF.